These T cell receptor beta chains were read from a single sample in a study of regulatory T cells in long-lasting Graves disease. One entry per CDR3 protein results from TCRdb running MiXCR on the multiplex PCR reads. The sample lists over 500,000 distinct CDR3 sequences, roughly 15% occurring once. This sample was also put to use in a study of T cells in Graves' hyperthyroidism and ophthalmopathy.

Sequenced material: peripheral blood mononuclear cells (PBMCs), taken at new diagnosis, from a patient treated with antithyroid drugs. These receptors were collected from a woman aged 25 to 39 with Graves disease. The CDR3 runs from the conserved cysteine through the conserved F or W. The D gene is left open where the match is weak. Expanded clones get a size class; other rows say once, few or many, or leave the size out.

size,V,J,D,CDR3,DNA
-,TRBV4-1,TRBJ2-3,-,CASSQDLGVRTDTQYF,TGCGCCAGCAGCCAAGATCTTGGGGTTAGGACAGATACGCAGTATTTT
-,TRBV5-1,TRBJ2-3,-,CASKESNTDTQYF,TGCGCCAGCAAGGAGTCCAACACAGATACGCAGTATTTT
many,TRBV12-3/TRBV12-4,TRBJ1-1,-,CASQVRADMNTEAFF,TGTGCCAGTCAAGTGCGGGCAGACATGAACACTGAAGCTTTCTTT
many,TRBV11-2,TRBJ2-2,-,CASSPTGFGELFF,TGTGCCAGCAGCCCAACAGGGTTCGGGGAGCTGTTTTTT
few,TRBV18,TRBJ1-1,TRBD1,CASSPGGTADTEAFF,TGTGCCAGCTCCCCGGGGGGGACAGCGGACACTGAAGCTTTCTTT
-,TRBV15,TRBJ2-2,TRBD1,CGTSRDYSGQGVSGELFF,TGTGGCACCAGCAGAGATTATTCGGGACAGGGTGTGTCCGGGGAGCTGTTTTTT
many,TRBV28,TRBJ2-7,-,CASSAPAGATYEQYF,TGTGCCAGCAGTGCTCCGGCAGGGGCTACCTACGAGCAGTACTTC
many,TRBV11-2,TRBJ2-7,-,CASSFPATLYEQYF,TGTGCCAGCAGCTTCCCGGCAACCCTATACGAGCAGTACTTC
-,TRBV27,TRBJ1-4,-,CASSPWTVATNEKLFF,TGTGCCAGCAGTCCATGGACAGTCGCAACTAATGAAAAACTGTTTTTT
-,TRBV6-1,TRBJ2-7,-,CASSPTGEKYEQYF,TGTGCCAGCAGTCCTACGGGGGAGAAATACGAGCAGTACTTC
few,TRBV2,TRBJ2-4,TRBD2,CASTGGTGLAGVLGKNIQYF,TGTGCCAGCACAGGGGGAACGGGACTAGCGGGAGTATTGGGCAAAAACATTCAGTACTTC
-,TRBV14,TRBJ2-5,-,CASKKGTQETQYF,TGTGCCAGCAAAAAAGGGACCCAAGAGACCCAGTACTTC
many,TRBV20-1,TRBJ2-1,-,CSATTGTFEFF,TGCAGTGCCACGACCGGGACTTTTGAGTTCTTC
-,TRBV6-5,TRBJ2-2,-,CSSSYSKAAGTGELFF,TGTTCCAGCAGTTACTCGAAAGCAGCGGGCACCGGGGAGCTGTTTTTT
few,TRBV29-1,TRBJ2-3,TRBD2,CSVGIVGRSTDTQYF,TGCAGCGTTGGCATTGTCGGGAGGAGCACAGATACGCAGTATTTT
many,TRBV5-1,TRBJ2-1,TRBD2,CASSLSLAGGVDEQFF,TGCGCCAGCAGCTTGTCACTAGCGGGAGGGGTGGATGAGCAGTTCTTC
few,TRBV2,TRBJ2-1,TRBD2,CASRELGLAGVDEQFF,TGTGCCAGCAGGGAATTGGGACTAGCGGGAGTCGATGAGCAGTTCTTC
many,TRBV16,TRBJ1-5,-,CASSQSGQPQHF,TGTGCCAGCAGCCAATCGGGACAGCCCCAGCATTTT
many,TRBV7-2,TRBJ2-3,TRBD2,CASSLRTSGSVTDTQYF,TGTGCCAGCAGCCTGCGGACTAGCGGGAGCGTGACAGATACGCAGTATTTT
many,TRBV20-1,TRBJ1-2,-,CSAGKNYGYTF,TGCAGTGCAGGGAAAAACTATGGCTACACCTTC